This T cell receptor (beta chain) was sequenced during a study of PD-L1 blockade in urothelial cancer. The overall study: About 90% of the 29 patients comprised males who had bladder-origin urothelial cancer. Previous chemotherapy exposure amounted to 0 to 3 regimens for patients. Once treatment had started, blood was analyzed at 3 weeks (second dose) and again at 6 weeks.

The templates were synthetic TCR analogs, and they were spiked into each PCR. Method: immunoSEQ multiplex PCR; TCRdb's copy keeps in-frame clones and lacks some. The repertoire holds about 44,000 clones, about four fifths seen once, with approximately 3% in the top ten. The CDR3 runs 14 residues. Germline values: CDR1 SNHLY, CDR2 FYNNEI. V dropped 3 bases and J dropped 2 bases, with 8 bases sitting between them. The sequences come from PBMCs, collected around atezolizumab (anti-PD-L1) treatment. This clonotype was sampled from a man in his sixties or seventies with urothelial cancer. The chain couples TRBV2 to TRBJ1-3; D is uncertain. The CDR3 coding sequence is TGTGCCAGCAGTGATTCGGGGACTGGAAACACCATATATTTT. It codes for CASSDSGTGNTIYF.